The clone carrying this T cell receptor (beta chain) was detected many times. This CDR3 is also generated by other DNA sequences in the sample. The data were obtained in a study of blood T cell repertoires in COVID-19. In the original analysis: The authors estimated nucleated cell counts from reference gene primer amplification. Using immunoSEQ multiplex PCR, the repertoire was profiled, and TCRdb retains in-frame clones only, with some absent. That table is the source of V, J and clone size, and D and trimming were worked out from the DNA. The data contain about 280,000 clones, roughly four fifths of them singletons. The CDR3 runs to 15 residues. Germline-derived CDR1 and CDR2 are SGHTA and FQGNSA. The trim removed 4 bases at V and 1 base at J, leaving 2 bases unmatched.

Material for sequencing was PBMCs or T cells enriched from blood (not recorded which). The receptor comes from a man aged 40-55 years who had been exposed to COVID-19. V and J are TRBV7-2 and TRBJ2-1; TRBD1 agrees at 9 bases. The chain's CDR3 is CASSSDRGSYNEQFF. CDR3 DNA sequence: TGTGCCAGCAGCTCGGACAGGGGTTCCTACAATGAGCAGTTCTTC. Together with reference TRBV7-2 and TRBJ2-1, the CDR3 gives the full variable domain: GAGVSQSPSNKVTEKGKDVELRCDPISGHTALYWYRQSLGQGLEFLIYFQGNSAPDKSGLPSDRFSAERTGGSVSTLTIQRTQQEDSAVYLCASSSDRGSYNEQFFGPGTRLTVL.